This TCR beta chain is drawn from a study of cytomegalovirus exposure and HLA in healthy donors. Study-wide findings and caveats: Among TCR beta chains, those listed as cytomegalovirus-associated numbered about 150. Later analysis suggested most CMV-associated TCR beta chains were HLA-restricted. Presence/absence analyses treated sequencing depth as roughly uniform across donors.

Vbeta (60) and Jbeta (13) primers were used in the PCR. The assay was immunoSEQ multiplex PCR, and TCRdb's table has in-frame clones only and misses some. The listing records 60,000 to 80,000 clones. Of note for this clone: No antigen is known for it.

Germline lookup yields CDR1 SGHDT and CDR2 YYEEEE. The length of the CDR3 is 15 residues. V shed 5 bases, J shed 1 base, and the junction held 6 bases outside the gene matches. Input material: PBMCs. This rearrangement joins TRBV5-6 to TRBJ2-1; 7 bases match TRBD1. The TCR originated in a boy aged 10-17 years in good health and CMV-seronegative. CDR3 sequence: CASSKPGQSYNEQFF. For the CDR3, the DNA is TGTGCCAGCAGTAAACCGGGACAGTCCTACAATGAGCAGTTCTTC.